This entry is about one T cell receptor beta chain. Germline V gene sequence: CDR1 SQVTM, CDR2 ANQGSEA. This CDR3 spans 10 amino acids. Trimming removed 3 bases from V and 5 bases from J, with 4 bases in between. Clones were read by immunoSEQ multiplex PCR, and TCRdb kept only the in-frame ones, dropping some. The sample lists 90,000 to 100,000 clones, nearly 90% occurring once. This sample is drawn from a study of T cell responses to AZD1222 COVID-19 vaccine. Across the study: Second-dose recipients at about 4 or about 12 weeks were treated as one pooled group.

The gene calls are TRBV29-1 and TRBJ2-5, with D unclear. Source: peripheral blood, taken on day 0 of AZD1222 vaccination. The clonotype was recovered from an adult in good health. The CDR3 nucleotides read TGCAGCGTTGAGCTGGAGACCCAGTACTTC. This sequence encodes CSVELETQYF.